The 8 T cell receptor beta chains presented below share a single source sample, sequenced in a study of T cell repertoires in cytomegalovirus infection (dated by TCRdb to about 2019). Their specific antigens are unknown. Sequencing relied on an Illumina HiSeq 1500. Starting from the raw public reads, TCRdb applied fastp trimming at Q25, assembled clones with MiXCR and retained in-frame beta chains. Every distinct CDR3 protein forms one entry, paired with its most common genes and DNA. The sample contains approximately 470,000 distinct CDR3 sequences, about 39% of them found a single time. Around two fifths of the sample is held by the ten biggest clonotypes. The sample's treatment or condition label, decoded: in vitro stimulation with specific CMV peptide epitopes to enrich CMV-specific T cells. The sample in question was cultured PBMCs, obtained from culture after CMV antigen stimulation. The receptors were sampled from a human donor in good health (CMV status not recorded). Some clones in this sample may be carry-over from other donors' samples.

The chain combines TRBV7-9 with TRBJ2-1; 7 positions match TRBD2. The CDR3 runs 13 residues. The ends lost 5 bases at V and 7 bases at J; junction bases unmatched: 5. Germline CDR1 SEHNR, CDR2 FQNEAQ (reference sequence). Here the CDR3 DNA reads TGTGCCAGCAGCCCGGACGGGGGGAATGAGCAGTTCTTC. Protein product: CASSPDGGNEQFF.

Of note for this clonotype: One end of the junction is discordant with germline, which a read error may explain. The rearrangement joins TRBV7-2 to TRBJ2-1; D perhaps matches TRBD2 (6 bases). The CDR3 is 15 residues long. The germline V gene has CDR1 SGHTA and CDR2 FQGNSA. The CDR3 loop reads CASSLIQRVSNEQVF. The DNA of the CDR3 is TGTGCCAGCAGCTTAATCCAGCGGGTTAGCAATGAGCAGGTCTTC.

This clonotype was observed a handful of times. The CDR3 DNA reads as TGTGCCAGCAGTGTGGAACAGGGGATCAATTCACCCCTCCACTTT. Encoded protein: CASSVEQGINSPLHF. The V and J genes are TRBV6-1 and TRBJ1-6, with 7 nucleotides matching TRBD1. Trimming removed 4 bases from V and 7 bases from J; junction bases left unmatched: 7. The germline V gene has CDR1 MNHNS and CDR2 SASEGT. The CDR3 runs to 15 residues.

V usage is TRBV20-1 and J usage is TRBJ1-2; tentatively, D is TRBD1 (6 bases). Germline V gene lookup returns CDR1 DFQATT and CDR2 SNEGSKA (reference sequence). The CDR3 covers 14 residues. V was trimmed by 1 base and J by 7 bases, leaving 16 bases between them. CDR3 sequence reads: CSARAMGGFRGYTF. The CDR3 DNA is TGCAGTGCTAGAGCCATGGGGGGCTTCCGTGGCTACACCTTC.

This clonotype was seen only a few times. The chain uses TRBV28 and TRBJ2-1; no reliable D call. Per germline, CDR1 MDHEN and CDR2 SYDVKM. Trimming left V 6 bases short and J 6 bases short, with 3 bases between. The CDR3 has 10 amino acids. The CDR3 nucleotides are TGTGCCAGCAGGCGCAATGAGCAGTTCTTC. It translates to CASRRNEQFF.

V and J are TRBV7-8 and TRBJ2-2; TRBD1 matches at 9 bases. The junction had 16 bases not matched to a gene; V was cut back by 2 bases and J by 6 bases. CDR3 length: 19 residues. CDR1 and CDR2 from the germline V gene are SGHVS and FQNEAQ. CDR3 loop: CASSLRRLMRTGEAGELFF. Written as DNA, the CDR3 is TGTGCCAGCAGCTTACGACGACTCATGCGGACAGGGGAAGCCGGGGAGCTGTTTTTT.

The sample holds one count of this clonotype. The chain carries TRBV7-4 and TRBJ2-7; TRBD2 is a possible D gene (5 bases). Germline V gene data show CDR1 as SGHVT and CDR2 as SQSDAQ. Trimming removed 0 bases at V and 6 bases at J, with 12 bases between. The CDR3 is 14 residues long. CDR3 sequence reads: CASSLALGEFEQYF. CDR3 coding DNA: TGTGCCAGCAGCTTAGCCCTTGGGGAGTTCGAGCAGTACTTC.

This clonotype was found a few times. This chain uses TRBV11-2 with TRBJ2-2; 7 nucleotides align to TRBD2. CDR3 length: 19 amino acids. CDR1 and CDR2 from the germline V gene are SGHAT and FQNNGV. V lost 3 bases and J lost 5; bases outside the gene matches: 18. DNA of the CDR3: TGTGCCAGCAGCTTCCTTAACCGGGGAGCGGGAAGGTGGACCGGGGAGCTGTTTTTT. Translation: CASSFLNRGAGRWTGELFF.